This TCR beta chain was profiled in a study of T cells after yellow fever vaccination. Notes on the study in general: Primary-vaccination clones mostly resurfaced post-booster (96% CD4, about 87% CD8). Highly abundant clonotypes carried over from the bulk population could end up in FACS-sorted repertoires as contaminants.

This clonotype was detected a few times. The antigen remains unidentified. TCRdb independently ran MiXCR on the 5' RACE reads; one entry per CDR3 protein. The sample lists 450,000 to 650,000 distinct CDR3 sequences, 13% seen once, with around 15% in the top ten. Trimming cost V 4 bases and J 0 bases, with 13 bases left between them. Germline CDR1 LGHDT, CDR2 YNNKEL (reference sequence). The CDR3 has 15 amino acids. The sequence came from a man aged 25 to 40 who received the YFV17D yellow fever vaccine. The starting material was PBMCs, obtained on the day of the yellow fever booster vaccination. J is TRBJ2-7 and V is TRBV3-1; TRBD1 or TRBD2 may be the D gene (5 bases each). The CDR3 nucleotides read TGTGCCAGCAGCCCTTCCGGGACGTTCTCCTACGAGCAGTACTTC. Its translation: CASSPSGTFSYEQYF.